Listed below are T cell receptor beta chains from one sample, sequenced in a study of post-analysis software for immune sequencing data. A single record per CDR3 protein comes from TCRdb applying MiXCR to the PCR reads. The sample lists roughly 650,000 distinct CDR3 sequences; 55% to 70% were seen once. What was sequenced was blood. These receptors were collected from a girl aged 2 to 9 with multiple sclerosis. Both conserved end residues are part of each CDR3. The order of the fields is CDR3 protein, clone size, CDR3 length, V gene, J gene. Only part of the rows carry a size: once, few, many, or a class if the clone is expanded.

CDR3: CATSRSISPQGVRYGYTF; size: -; length: 18; V: TRBV15; J: TRBJ1-2
CDR3: CSARFQGNEQFF; size: -; length: 12; V: TRBV20-1; J: TRBJ2-1
CDR3: CASSAGGGETQYF; size: -; length: 13; V: TRBV10-1; J: TRBJ2-5
CDR3: CASSPGDGGATDTQYF; size: -; length: 16; V: TRBV7-8; J: TRBJ2-3
CDR3: CASSVRDDQETQYF; size: -; length: 14; V: TRBV5-5; J: TRBJ2-5
CDR3: CASSFRGRLSQTYNEQFF; size: -; length: 18; V: TRBV12-3/TRBV12-4; J: TRBJ2-1
CDR3: CASSLDGRGTEAFF; size: -; length: 14; V: TRBV7-2; J: TRBJ1-1
CDR3: CAIMTPGLAGDRDYNEQFF; size: once; length: 19; V: TRBV10-3; J: TRBJ2-1
CDR3: CASSVATTQETQYF; size: -; length: 14; V: TRBV9; J: TRBJ2-5
CDR3: CTSSTQRDQETQYF; size: -; length: 14; V: TRBV3-1; J: TRBJ2-5
CDR3: CASRRGRGYSGANVLTF; size: -; length: 17; V: TRBV11-2; J: TRBJ2-6
CDR3: CASSVKRTRGTDYGYTF; size: -; length: 17; V: TRBV7-9; J: TRBJ1-2
CDR3: CSARDIAGGPEQFF; size: -; length: 14; V: TRBV20-1; J: TRBJ2-1
CDR3: CSVAVGSRGYGYTF; size: -; length: 14; V: TRBV29-1; J: TRBJ1-2
CDR3: CASSQEGGTIQPQHF; size: few; length: 15; V: TRBV4-2; J: TRBJ1-5
CDR3: CASSYPTSGVAKNIQYF; size: -; length: 17; V: TRBV2; J: TRBJ2-4
CDR3: CASSYGAGSVNEQYF; size: -; length: 15; V: TRBV6-5; J: TRBJ2-7
CDR3: CASSDGGGDYNEQFF; size: -; length: 15; V: TRBV6-4; J: TRBJ2-1
CDR3: CASSPKGGPATEAFF; size: -; length: 15; V: TRBV5-6; J: TRBJ1-1
CDR3: CSVPRQGLTDTQYF; size: -; length: 14; V: TRBV29-1; J: TRBJ2-3
CDR3: CASAPSAGLNPGYGYTF; size: -; length: 17; V: TRBV7-9; J: TRBJ1-2
CDR3: CATPREAFF; size: -; length: 9; V: TRBV27; J: TRBJ1-1
CDR3: CASSLWGSGTQYF; size: -; length: 13; V: TRBV6-5; J: TRBJ2-5
CDR3: CASSRYGYGYTF; size: -; length: 12; V: TRBV5-1; J: TRBJ1-2
CDR3: CAARGIGTQYF; size: -; length: 11; V: TRBV10-3; J: TRBJ2-3
CDR3: CASSYSENNEQFF; size: -; length: 13; V: TRBV6-5; J: TRBJ2-1
CDR3: CASSLGSGYNEQYF; size: -; length: 14; V: TRBV7-9; J: TRBJ2-5
CDR3: CASSLIPGPATNTEAFF; size: -; length: 17; V: TRBV5-1; J: TRBJ1-1
CDR3: CASSLAGGGYGYTF; size: few; length: 14; V: TRBV6-5; J: TRBJ1-2
CDR3: CSVRREGREQFF; size: -; length: 12; V: TRBV29-1; J: TRBJ2-1
CDR3: CASSLTWGSGYIQYF; size: -; length: 15; V: TRBV28; J: TRBJ2-4
CDR3: CATSRDPDSASYEQYF; size: -; length: 16; V: TRBV15; J: TRBJ2-7
CDR3: CSVEGGGLTWTEAFF; size: -; length: 15; V: TRBV29-1; J: TRBJ1-1
CDR3: CAGSTRTPYNEQFF; size: -; length: 14; V: TRBV12-3/TRBV12-4; J: TRBJ2-1
CDR3: CASSFRDREYEQYF; size: -; length: 14; V: TRBV12-3/TRBV12-4; J: TRBJ2-7
CDR3: CASSIPRGTANNNEQFF; size: -; length: 17; V: TRBV19; J: TRBJ2-1
CDR3: CSVEASRFQTPDGYTF; size: -; length: 16; V: TRBV29-1; J: TRBJ1-2
CDR3: CAIRQGGGQTNTGELFF; size: -; length: 17; V: TRBV10-3; J: TRBJ2-2
CDR3: CAGSPTGGQETQYF; size: -; length: 14; V: TRBV5-1; J: TRBJ2-5
CDR3: CATGDHNYGYTF; size: -; length: 12; V: TRBV24-1; J: TRBJ1-2
CDR3: CASSEWGQGSYNEQFF; size: few; length: 16; V: TRBV25-1; J: TRBJ2-1
CDR3: CASSTAGLANFWSHEQYF; size: -; length: 18; V: TRBV12-3/TRBV12-4; J: TRBJ2-7
CDR3: CSARLAAWEERETQYF; size: -; length: 16; V: TRBV20-1; J: TRBJ2-5
CDR3: CASRDRASHPTYEQYF; size: few; length: 16; V: TRBV6-6; J: TRBJ2-7
CDR3: CASSYEGAVLYNEQFF; size: -; length: 16; V: TRBV6-2/TRBV6-3; J: TRBJ2-1
CDR3: CASSRDRIAKNIQYF; size: -; length: 15; V: TRBV5-5; J: TRBJ2-4
CDR3: CASSHCDGQFF; size: once; length: 11; V: TRBV3-1; J: TRBJ2-1
CDR3: CASSKTSGGPTDTQYF; size: -; length: 16; V: TRBV6-1; J: TRBJ2-3
CDR3: CASSLRSGTGADAQYF; size: -; length: 16; V: TRBV12-3/TRBV12-4; J: TRBJ2-3
CDR3: CSVPGGHHSNQPQHF; size: -; length: 15; V: TRBV29-1; J: TRBJ1-5
CDR3: CASSQATAGTQYF; size: -; length: 13; V: TRBV3-1; J: TRBJ2-3
CDR3: CSARDWDVDYGYTF; size: -; length: 14; V: TRBV20-1; J: TRBJ1-2
CDR3: CAISGTGSGYTF; size: few; length: 12; V: TRBV10-3; J: TRBJ1-2